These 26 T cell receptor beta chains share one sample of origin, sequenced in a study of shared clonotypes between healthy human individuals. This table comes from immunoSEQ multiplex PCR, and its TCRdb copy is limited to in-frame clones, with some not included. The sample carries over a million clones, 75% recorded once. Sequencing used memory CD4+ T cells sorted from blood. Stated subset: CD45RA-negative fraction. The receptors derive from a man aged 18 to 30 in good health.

The CDR3: CASSPGGGLGTEAFF. CDR3 DNA: TGTGCCAGCAGCCCGGGCGGGGGGCTGGGCACTGAAGCTTTCTTT. The gene calls are TRBV7-2 and TRBJ1-1, with TRBD1 as a possible D gene (6 bases). Germline lookup yields CDR1 SGHTA and CDR2 FQGNSA. The CDR3 length is 15 residues. The V and J ends lost 5 bases and 4 bases respectively, with 17 bases between them.

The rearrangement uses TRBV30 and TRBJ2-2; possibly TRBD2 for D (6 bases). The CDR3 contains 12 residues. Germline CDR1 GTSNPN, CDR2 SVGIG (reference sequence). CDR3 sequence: CAGTSNTGELFF. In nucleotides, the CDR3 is TGTGCTGGGACTTCTAACACCGGGGAGCTGTTTTTT.

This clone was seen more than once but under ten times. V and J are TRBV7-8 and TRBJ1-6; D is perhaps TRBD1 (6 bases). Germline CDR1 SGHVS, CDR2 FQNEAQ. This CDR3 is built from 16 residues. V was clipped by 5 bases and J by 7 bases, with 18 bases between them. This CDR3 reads CASSQVGATTNSPLHF. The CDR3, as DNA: TGTGCCAGCAGCCAAGTGGGGGCCACCACAAATTCACCCCTCCACTTT. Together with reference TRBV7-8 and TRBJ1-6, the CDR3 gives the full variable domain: GAGVSQSPRYKVAKRGQDVALRCDPISGHVSLFWYQQALGQGPEFLTYFQNEAQLDKSGLPSDRFFAERPEGSVSTLKIQRTQQEDSAVYLCASSQVGATTNSPLHFGNGTRLTVT.

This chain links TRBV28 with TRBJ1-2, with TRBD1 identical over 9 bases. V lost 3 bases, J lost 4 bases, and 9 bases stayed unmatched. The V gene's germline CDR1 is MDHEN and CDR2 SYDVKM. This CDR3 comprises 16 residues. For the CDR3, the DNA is TGTGCCAGCAGTTTTAATACAGGGGGCATGGGCTATGGCTACACCTTC. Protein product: CASSFNTGGMGYGYTF.

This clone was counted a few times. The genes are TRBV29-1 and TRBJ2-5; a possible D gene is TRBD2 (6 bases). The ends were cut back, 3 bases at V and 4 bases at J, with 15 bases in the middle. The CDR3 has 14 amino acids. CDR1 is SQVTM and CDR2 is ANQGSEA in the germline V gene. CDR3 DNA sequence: TGCAGCGTTGACGTGGGGGACTGGGGAGAGACCCAGTACTTC. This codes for CSVDVGDWGETQYF. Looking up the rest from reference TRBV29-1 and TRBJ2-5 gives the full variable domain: SAVISQKPSRDICQRGTSLTIQCQVDSQVTMMFWYRQQPGQSLTLIATANQGSEATYESGFVIDKFPISRPNLTFSTLTVSNMSPEDSSIYLCSVDVGDWGETQYFGPGTRLLVL.

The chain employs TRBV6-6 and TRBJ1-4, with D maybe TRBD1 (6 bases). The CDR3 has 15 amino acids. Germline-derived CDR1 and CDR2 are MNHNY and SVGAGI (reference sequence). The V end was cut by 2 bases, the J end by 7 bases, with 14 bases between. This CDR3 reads CASSYPTGQGEKLFF. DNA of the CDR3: TGTGCCAGCAGTTACCCTACAGGGCAGGGTGAAAAACTGTTTTTT.

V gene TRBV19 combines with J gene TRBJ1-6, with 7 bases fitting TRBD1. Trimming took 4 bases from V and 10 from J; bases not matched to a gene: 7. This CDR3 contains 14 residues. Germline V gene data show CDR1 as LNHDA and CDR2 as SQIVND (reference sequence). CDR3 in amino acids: CASSNGRGESPLHF. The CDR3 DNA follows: TGTGCCAGTAGTAATGGCAGGGGGGAATCACCCCTCCACTTT.

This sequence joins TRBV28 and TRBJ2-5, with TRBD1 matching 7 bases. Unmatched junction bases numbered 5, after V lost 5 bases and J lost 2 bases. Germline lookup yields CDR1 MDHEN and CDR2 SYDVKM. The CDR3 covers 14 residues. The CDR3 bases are TGTGCCAGCAGTCCCGGGACAGCTCAAGAGACCCAGTACTTC. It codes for CASSPGTAQETQYF.

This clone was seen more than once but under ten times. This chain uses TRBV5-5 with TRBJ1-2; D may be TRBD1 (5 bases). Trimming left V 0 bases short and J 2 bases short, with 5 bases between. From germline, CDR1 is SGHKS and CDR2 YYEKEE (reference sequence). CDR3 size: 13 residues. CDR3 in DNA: TGTGCCAGCAGCTTGGACAGGAACTATGGCTACACCTTC. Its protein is CASSLDRNYGYTF.

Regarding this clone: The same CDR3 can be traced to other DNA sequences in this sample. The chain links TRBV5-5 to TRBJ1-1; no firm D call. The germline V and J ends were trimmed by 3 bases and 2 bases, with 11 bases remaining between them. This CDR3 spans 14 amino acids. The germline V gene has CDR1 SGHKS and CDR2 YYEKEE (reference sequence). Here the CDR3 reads CASSSAGGNTEAFF. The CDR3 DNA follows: TGTGCCAGCAGCTCAGCGGGAGGCAACACTGAAGCTTTCTTT.

CDR3 in amino acids: CASSARLAGRETQYF. The CDR3 DNA follows: TGTGCCAGTAGTGCCCGACTAGCGGGAAGGGAGACCCAGTACTTC. The chain employs TRBV19 and TRBJ2-5; 11 positions agree with TRBD2. The CDR3 sequence is 15 residues long. Unmatched junction bases numbered 7, after V lost 5 bases and J lost 5 bases. Germline values: CDR1 LNHDA, CDR2 SQIVND (reference sequence).

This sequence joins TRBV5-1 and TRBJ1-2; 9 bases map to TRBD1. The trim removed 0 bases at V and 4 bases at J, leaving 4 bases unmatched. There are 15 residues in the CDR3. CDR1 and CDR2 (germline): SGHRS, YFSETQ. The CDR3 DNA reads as TGCGCCAGCAGCTTGGATGGACAGGGGTTCTATGGCTACACCTTC. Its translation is CASSLDGQGFYGYTF.

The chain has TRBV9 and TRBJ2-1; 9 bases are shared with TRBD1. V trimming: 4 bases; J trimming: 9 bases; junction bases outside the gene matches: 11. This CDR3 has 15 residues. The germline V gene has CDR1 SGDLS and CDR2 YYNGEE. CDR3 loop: CASSSTDRGSGEQFF. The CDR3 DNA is TGTGCCAGCAGCTCTACCGACAGGGGGTCAGGTGAGCAGTTCTTC.

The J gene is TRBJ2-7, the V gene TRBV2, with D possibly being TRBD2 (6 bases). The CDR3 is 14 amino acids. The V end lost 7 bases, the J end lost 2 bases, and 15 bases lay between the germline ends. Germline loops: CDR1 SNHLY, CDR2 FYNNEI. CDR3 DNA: TGTGCCAGCACCTCGACCGGGGGAACCTACGAGCAGTACTTC. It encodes CASTSTGGTYEQYF.

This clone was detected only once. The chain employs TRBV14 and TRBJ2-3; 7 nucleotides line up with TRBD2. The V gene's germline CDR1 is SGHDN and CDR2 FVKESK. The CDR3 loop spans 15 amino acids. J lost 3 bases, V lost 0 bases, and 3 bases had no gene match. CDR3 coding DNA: TGTGCCAGCAGCCAAGATCTACTAGCGACAGATACGCAGTATTTT. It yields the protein CASSQDLLATDTQYF.

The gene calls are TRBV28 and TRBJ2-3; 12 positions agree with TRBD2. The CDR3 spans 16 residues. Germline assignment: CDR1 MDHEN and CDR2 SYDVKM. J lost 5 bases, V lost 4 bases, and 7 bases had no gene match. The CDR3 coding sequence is TGTGCCAGCAGTTCCCCCCCACTAGCGGGAGGAGATACGCAGTATTTT. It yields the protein CASSSPPLAGGDTQYF.

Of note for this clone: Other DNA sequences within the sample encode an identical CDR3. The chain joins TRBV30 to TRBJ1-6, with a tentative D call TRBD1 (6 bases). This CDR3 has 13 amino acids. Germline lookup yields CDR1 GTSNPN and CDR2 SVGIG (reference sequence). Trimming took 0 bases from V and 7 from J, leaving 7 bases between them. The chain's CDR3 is CAWSVQGNSPLHF. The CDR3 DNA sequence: TGTGCCTGGAGTGTACAGGGAAATTCACCCCTCCACTTT.

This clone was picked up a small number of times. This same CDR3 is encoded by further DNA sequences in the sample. DNA for the CDR3: TGTGCCAGCAGTTACCTTAGGGGAGAGACCCAGTACTTC. This translates into CASSYLRGETQYF. This sequence joins TRBV6-5 and TRBJ2-5, with D possibly being TRBD1 (5 bases). Trimming removed 2 bases at V and 4 bases at J, with 8 bases between. This CDR3 spans 13 amino acids. Germline assignment: CDR1 MNHEY and CDR2 SVGAGI.

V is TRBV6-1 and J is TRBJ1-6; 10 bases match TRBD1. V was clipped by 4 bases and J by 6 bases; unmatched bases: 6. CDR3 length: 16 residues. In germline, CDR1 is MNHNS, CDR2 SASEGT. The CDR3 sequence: CASSAEGQGFNSPLHF. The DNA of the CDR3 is TGTGCCAGCAGTGCAGAGGGACAGGGGTTTAATTCACCCCTCCACTTT.

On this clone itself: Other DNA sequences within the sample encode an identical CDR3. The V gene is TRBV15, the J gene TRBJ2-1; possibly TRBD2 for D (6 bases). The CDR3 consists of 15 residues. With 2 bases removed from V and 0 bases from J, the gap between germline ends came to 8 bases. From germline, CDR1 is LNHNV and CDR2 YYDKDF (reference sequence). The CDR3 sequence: CATSRTGSSYNEQFF. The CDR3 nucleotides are TGTGCCACCAGCAGAACCGGGAGCTCCTACAATGAGCAGTTCTTC.

The CDR3 DNA reads as TGTGCCAGCAGTACCGAGGACGGACCCTACACCTACGAGCAGTACTTC. It specifies CASSTEDGPYTYEQYF. The chain uses TRBV27 and TRBJ2-7; D gene unclear. Trimming cost V 5 bases and J 2 bases, with 19 bases left between them. The CDR3 is made up of 16 amino acids. Germline CDR1 MNHEY, CDR2 SMNVEV (reference sequence).

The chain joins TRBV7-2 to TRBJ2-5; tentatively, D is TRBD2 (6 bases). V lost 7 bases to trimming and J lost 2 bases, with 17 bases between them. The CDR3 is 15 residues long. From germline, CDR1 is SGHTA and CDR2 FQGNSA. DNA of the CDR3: TGTGCCAGCACCCAACCGGCTGGGGGGCAAGAGACCCAGTACTTC. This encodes CASTQPAGGQETQYF.

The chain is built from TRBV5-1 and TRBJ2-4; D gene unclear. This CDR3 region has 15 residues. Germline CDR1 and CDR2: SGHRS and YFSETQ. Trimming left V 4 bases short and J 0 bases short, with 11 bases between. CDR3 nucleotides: TGCGCCAGCAGCGTGGGATGGGGAGCCAAAAACATTCAGTACTTC. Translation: CASSVGWGAKNIQYF.

CDR3 nucleotides: TGCGCCAGCAGCTTACAGGGGTTTGGAAACACCATATATTTT. It specifies CASSLQGFGNTIYF. The chain recombines TRBV5-1 with TRBJ1-3, with 7 bases matching TRBD1. The CDR3 totals 14 residues. Per germline, CDR1 SGHRS and CDR2 YFSETQ. With 2 bases clipped from V and 3 bases from J, the junction kept 2 bases outside the gene matches.

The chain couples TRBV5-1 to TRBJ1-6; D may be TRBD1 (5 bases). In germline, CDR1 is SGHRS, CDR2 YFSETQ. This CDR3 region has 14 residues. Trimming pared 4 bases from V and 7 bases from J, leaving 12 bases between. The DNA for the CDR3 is TGCGCCAGCAGCGGAGACAGTCGGAATTCACCCCTCCACTTT. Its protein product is CASSGDSRNSPLHF.

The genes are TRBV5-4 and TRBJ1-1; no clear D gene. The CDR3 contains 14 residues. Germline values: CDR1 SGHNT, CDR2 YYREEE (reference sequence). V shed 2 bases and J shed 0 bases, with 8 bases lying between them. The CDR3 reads CASSLGWMNTEAFF. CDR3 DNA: TGTGCCAGCAGCTTAGGGTGGATGAACACTGAAGCTTTCTTT.